This T cell receptor (beta chain) was obtained from a study of blood T cell repertoires in COVID-19. Study background: Collection of acute and convalescent COVID-19 samples took place in the United States, Italy and Spain. PBMCs, B-cell-depleted T cells, or T cells provided the cDNA or gDNA that made up the material.

As originally analysed: Estimates of nucleated cell counts were drawn from the amplification of reference gene primers. Using immunoSEQ multiplex PCR, the repertoire was profiled, and TCRdb retains in-frame clones only, with some absent. V and J calls and clone size follow that table, whereas D and trimming were derived from the DNA. Found here are around 80,000 clones, around four fifths of them singletons; the top ten hold roughly 9%. Germline values: CDR1 MNHEY, CDR2 SVGAGI. The CDR3 consists of 14 residues. Trimming removed 2 bases at V and 0 bases at J, with 5 bases between. This sequence joins TRBV6-5 and TRBJ1-5; maybe TRBD1 (5 bases). Material: peripheral blood. The TCR was taken from a human donor in a cohort sampled during active COVID-19. The CDR3 sequence: CASSYRGSNQPQHF. CDR3 nucleotide sequence: TGTGCCAGCAGTTACAGGGGTAGCAATCAGCCCCAGCATTTT.